The 7 T cell receptor beta chains below come from one sample, sequenced in a study of tumor-infiltrating lymphocytes in oesophageal squamous cell carcinoma (dated by TCRdb to about 2016). The library relied on PCR. TCRdb names Illumina HiSeq 2000 as the instrument used. TCRdb trimmed public reads at Q25 via fastp, called clones via MiXCR and kept in-frame beta chains. Rows with one shared CDR3 protein collapse into an entry with the most common genes and DNA. This sample holds about 15,000 distinct CDR3 sequences; roughly half were observed only once. The top ten clones comprise around 15% of the sample. Sequenced input: blood. Every receptor here comes from a male donor with esophageal squamous cell carcinoma.

V usage is TRBV7-2 and J usage is TRBJ2-1, with no clear D. Near its end, the DNA agrees better with TRBJ2-7, so the J call may be wrong. The CDR3 loop spans 13 amino acids. Germline assignment: CDR1 SGHTA and CDR2 FQGNSA. The CDR3 is CASSLNLAFEQYF. The CDR3 DNA reads TGTGCCAGCAGCTTAAATTTAGCTTTCGAGCAGTACTTC.

This clonotype is judged large. The CDR3: CATSGLAGETQYF. DNA of the CDR3: TGTGCCACCTCGGGACTAGCGGGAGAGACCCAGTACTTC. The chain combines TRBV15 with TRBJ2-5; 12 bases align to TRBD2. Trimming took 8 bases from V and 4 from J; bases not matched to a gene: 2. Germline V lookup: CDR1 LNHNV, CDR2 YYDKDF (reference sequence). The CDR3 runs to 13 residues.

This sequence joins TRBV6-6 and TRBJ1-5, with 10 bases matching TRBD1. This CDR3 contains 14 residues. V dropped 4 bases and J dropped 7; count of bases not matched to a gene: 4. In germline, CDR1 is MNHNY, CDR2 SVGAGI (reference sequence). This CDR3 reads CASSWDRGGQPQHF. Written as DNA, the CDR3 is TGTGCCAGCAGTTGGGACAGGGGAGGGCAGCCCCAGCATTTT.

V gene TRBV7-3 combines with J gene TRBJ1-3, with 8 bases lining up with TRBD1. The assigned J gene may be wrong: the sequence end matches TRBJ2-3 better. This CDR3 contains 15 residues. Germline V gene lookup returns CDR1 SGHTA and CDR2 FQGTGA. The CDR3 DNA reads as TGTGCCAGCAGCTCCGCCCAGGGGGCCGCAGATACGCAGTATTTT. The encoded protein is CASSSAQGAADTQYF.

V and J are TRBV12-3 or TRBV12-4 and TRBJ2-4; possible D gene TRBD1, 8 bases. Trimming left V 6 bases short and J 7 bases short, with 16 bases between. The CDR3 spans 14 residues. CDR3 sequence reads: CASRHRGGSNIQYF. The CDR3 coding sequence is TGTGCCAGCAGGCACAGGGGGGGTTCGAACATTCAGTACTTC.

Regarding this clonotype: A read error may account for a junction end that differs from germline. V gene TRBV9 combines with J gene TRBJ2-5; weak D call: TRBD2 (6 bases). Germline V gene lookup returns CDR1 SGDLS and CDR2 YYNGEE. This CDR3 region has 13 residues. Here the CDR3 reads CASSVQGGNEQLF. CDR3 DNA sequence: TGTGCCAGCAGCGTCCAGGGAGGCAATGAGCAGTTATTC. Based on the CDR3 plus reference TRBV9 and TRBJ2-5, the full variable domain is DSGVTQTPKHLITATGQRVTLRCSPRSGDLSVYWYQQSLDQGLQFLIQYYNGEERAKGNILERFSAQQFPDLHSELNLSSLELGDSALYFCASSVQGGNEQLFGPGTRLLVL.

The count of this clonotype is one. Here the CDR3 omits its conserved ending phenylalanine or tryptophan, so a read error is the likely source. The DNA is omitted, as the CDR3 cannot be located on it reliably, and the CDR3 follows TCRdb's listing. The chain has TRBV24-1 and TRBJ2-5; the DNA was not used to check the table's D call, TRBD2. The CDR3 region is 15 residues in length, termini included. In germline, CDR1 is KGHDR, CDR2 SFDVKD. The CDR3 is CATSDLSGSGYTFGS.